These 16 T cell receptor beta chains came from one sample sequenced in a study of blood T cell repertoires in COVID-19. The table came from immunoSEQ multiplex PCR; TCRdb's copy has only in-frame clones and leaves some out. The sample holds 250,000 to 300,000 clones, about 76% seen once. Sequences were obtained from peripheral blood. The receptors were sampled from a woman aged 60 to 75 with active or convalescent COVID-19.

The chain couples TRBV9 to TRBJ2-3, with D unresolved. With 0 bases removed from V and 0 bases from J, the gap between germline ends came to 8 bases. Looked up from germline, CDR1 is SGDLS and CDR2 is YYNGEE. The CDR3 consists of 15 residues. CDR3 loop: CASSVAPTSTDTQYF. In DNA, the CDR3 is TGTGCCAGCAGCGTAGCCCCTACTAGCACAGATACGCAGTATTTT.

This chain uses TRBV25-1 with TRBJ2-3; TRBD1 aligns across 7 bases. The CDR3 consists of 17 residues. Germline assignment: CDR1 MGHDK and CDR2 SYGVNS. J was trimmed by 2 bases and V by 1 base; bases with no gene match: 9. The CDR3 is CASSESRGQSFTDTQYF. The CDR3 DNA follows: TGTGCCAGCAGTGAATCAAGGGGGCAATCGTTCACAGATACGCAGTATTTT.

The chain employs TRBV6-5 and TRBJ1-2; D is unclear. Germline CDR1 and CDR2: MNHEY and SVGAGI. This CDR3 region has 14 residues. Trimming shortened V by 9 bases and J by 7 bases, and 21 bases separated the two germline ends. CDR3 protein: CASVRTPLGAGYTF. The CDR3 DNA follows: TGTGCCAGTGTCAGAACTCCGTTGGGAGCTGGCTACACCTTC.

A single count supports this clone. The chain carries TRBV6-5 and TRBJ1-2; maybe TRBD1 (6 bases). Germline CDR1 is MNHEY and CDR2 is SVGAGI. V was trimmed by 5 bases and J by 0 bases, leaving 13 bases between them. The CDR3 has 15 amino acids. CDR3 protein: CASSIQGASNYGYTF. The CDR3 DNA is TGTGCCAGCAGTATACAGGGCGCATCTAACTATGGCTACACCTTC.

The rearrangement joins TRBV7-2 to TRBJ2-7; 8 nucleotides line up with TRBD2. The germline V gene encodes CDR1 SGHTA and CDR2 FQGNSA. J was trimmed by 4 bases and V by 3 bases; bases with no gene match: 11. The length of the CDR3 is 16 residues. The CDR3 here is CASSFGFPGGPYEQYF. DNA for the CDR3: TGTGCCAGCAGCTTTGGGTTTCCGGGGGGGCCGTACGAGCAGTACTTC.

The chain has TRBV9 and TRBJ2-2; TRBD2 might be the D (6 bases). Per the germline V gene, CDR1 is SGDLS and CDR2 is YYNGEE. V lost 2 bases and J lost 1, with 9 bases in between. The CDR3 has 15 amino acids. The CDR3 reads CASSVGLRNTGELFF. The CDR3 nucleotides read TGTGCCAGCAGCGTCGGACTACGGAACACCGGGGAGCTGTTTTTT.

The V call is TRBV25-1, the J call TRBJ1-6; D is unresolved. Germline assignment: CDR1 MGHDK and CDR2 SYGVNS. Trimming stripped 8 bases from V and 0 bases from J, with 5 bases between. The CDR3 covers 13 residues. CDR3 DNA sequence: TGTGCCAGCCTGAGCTCCTATAATTCACCCCTCCACTTT. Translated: CASLSSYNSPLHF.

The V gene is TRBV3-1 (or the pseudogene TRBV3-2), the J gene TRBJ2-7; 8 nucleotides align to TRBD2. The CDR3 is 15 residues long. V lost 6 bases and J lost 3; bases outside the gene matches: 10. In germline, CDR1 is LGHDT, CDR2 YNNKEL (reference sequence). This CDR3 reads CASSQLGLAGYEQYF. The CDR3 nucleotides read TGTGCCAGCAGTCAACTCGGACTAGCAGGCTACGAGCAGTACTTC.

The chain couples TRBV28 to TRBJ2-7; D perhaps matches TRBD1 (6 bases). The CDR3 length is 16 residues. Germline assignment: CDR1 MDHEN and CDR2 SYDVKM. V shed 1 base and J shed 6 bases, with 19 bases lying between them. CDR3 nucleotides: TGTGCCAGCAGTTTATCCCCCCGGGACAACACTTTCGAGCAGTACTTC. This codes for CASSLSPRDNTFEQYF.

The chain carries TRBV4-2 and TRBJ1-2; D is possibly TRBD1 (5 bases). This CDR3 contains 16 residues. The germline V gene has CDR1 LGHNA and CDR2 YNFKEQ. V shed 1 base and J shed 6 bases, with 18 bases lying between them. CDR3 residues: CASSQVAGQGRDGYTF. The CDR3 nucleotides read TGTGCCAGCAGCCAAGTTGCGGGGCAGGGTCGCGATGGCTACACCTTC.

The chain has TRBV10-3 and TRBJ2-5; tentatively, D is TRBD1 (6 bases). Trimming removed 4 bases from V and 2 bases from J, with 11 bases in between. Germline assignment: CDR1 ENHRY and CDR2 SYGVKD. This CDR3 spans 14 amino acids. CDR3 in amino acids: CAISAAGVQETQYF. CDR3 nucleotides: TGTGCCATCAGTGCGGCAGGGGTACAAGAGACCCAGTACTTC.

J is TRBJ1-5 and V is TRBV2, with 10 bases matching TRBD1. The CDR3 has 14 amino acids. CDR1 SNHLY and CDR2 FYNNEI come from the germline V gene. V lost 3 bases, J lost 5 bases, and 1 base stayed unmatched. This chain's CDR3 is CASSETGGDQPQHF. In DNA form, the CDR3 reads TGTGCCAGCAGTGAGACAGGGGGCGATCAGCCCCAGCATTTT.

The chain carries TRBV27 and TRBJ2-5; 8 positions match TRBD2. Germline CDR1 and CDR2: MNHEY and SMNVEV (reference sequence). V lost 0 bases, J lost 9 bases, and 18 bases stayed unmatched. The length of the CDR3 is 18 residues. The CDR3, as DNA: TGTGCCAGCAGTTTATCTGGACGCGGGGGGAACCTAGTGGCGGCCCAGTACTTC. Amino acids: CASSLSGRGGNLVAAQYF.

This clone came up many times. For the CDR3, the DNA is TGTGCCAGCAGTTCGAGGGTAAGCTACACCTTC. This codes for CASSSRVSYTF. The V and J genes are TRBV12-3 or TRBV12-4 and TRBJ1-2; D remains ambiguous. The CDR3 spans 11 residues. V was clipped by 4 bases and J by 9 bases, with 9 bases between them.

The CDR3 loop reads CASSPTGTGNYGYTF. For the CDR3, the DNA is TGTGCCAGTAGTCCGACGGGGACAGGGAACTATGGCTACACCTTC. The chain carries TRBV19 and TRBJ1-2; 9 bases align to TRBD1. The V segment lost 5 bases and the J segment 2 bases; nucleotides outside the gene matches: 6. There are 15 residues in the CDR3. CDR1 and CDR2 (germline): LNHDA, SQIVND (reference sequence). Full variable domain (outside the CDR3, taken from reference TRBV19 and TRBJ1-2): DGGITQSPKYLFRKEGQNVTLSCEQNLNHDAMYWYRQDPGQGLRLIYYSQIVNDFQKGDIAEGYSVSREKKESFPLTVTSAQKNPTAFYLCASSPTGTGNYGYTFGSGTRLTVV.

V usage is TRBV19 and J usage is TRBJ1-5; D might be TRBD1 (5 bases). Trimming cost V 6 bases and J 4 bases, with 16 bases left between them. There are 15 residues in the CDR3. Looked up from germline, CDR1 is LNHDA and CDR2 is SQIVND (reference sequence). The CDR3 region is CASSRPGAPNQPQHF. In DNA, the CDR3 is TGTGCCAGTAGCCGCCCTGGGGCGCCTAATCAGCCCCAGCATTTT.